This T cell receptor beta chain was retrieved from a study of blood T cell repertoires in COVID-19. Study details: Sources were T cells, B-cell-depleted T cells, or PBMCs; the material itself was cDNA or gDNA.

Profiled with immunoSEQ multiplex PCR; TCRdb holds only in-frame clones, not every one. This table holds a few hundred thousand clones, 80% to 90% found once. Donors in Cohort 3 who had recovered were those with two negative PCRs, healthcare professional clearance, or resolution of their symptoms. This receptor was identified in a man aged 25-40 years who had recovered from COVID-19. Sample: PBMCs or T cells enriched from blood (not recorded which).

The DNA of the CDR3 is TGCGCCAGCAGCCAAGATCTGTCCGGTCAGGGGACCCACTACGGCAACACTGAAGCTTTCTTT. It specifies CASSQDLSGQGTHYGNTEAFF. The chain uses TRBV4-3 and TRBJ1-1; D possibly corresponds to TRBD1 (6 bases). The CDR3 covers 21 residues. Germline CDR1 is LGHNA and CDR2 is YSLEER. With 0 bases removed from V and 2 bases from J, the gap between germline ends came to 28 bases.